The 21 T cell receptor beta chains in this list originate from one sample, sequenced in a study of early T cells in non-severe SARS-CoV-2 infection. Using its own MiXCR run on the 5' RACE reads, TCRdb lists one record per CDR3 protein. The data hold 30,000 or so distinct CDR3 sequences, with 6% to 8.5% observed a single time. Specimen: whole blood. These TCRs come from an adult who was a healthcare worker with PCR-confirmed SARS-CoV-2 infection or an uninfected control (not recorded which).

The V and J genes are TRBV29-1 and TRBJ1-2; 10 bases are a match to TRBD1. V shed 7 bases and J 8 bases; nucleotides not matched to a gene: 7. Germline CDR1 is SQVTM and CDR2 is ANQGSEA. This CDR3 is built from 12 residues. CDR3 residues: CSAGQGVGGYTF. CDR3 sequence (DNA): TGCAGCGCAGGACAGGGGGTCGGCGGCTACACCTTC.

This clonotype was picked up many times. The chain has TRBV3-1 and TRBJ2-3; D may be TRBD2 (6 bases). CDR1 is LGHDT, CDR2 YNNKEL, per germline (reference sequence). V lost 6 bases to trimming and J lost 2 bases, with 15 bases between them. The CDR3 is 15 amino acids. The chain's CDR3 is CASRSAGSLTDTQYF. The CDR3 DNA reads TGTGCCAGCAGATCGGCGGGAAGTCTCACAGATACGCAGTATTTT.

CDR3 region: CASRPTGSPGELFF. The CDR3 nucleotides read TGTGCCAGCAGGCCCACAGGGTCCCCCGGGGAGCTGTTTTTT. This rearrangement joins TRBV12-3 or TRBV12-4 to TRBJ2-2; possible D gene TRBD1, 6 bases. V was trimmed by 6 bases and J by 6 bases, leaving 14 bases between them. This CDR3 region has 14 residues.

This clonotype was detected many times. The chain employs TRBV28 and TRBJ2-7; no reliable D call. Looked up from germline, CDR1 is MDHEN and CDR2 is SYDVKM. The CDR3 has 13 residues. Trimming removed 3 bases at V and 3 bases at J, with 9 bases between. CDR3 residues: CASSLRSSYEQYF. The CDR3 region has the DNA TGTGCCAGCAGTTTGAGGAGCAGCTACGAGCAGTACTTC.

This sequence joins TRBV7-2 and TRBJ2-7, with D possibly matching TRBD1 (6 bases). CDR3 length: 12 amino acids. From germline, CDR1 is SGHTA and CDR2 FQGNSA. With 5 bases removed from V and 8 bases from J, the gap between germline ends came to 13 bases. CDR3 residues: CASSAGTIQQYF. The CDR3 DNA reads as TGTGCCAGCAGCGCCGGGACAATCCAGCAGTACTTC. Drawing the rest from reference TRBV7-2 and TRBJ2-7, the complete variable domain is GAGVSQSPSNKVTEKGKDVELRCDPISGHTALYWYRQSLGQGLEFLIYFQGNSAPDKSGLPSDRFSAERTGGSVSTLTIQRTQQEDSAVYLCASSAGTIQQYFGPGTRLTVT.

This clonotype came up many times. This sequence joins TRBV29-1 and TRBJ2-3; 8 bases agree with TRBD2. Germline V gene sequence: CDR1 SQVTM, CDR2 ANQGSEA. The ends lost 6 bases at V and 6 bases at J; junction bases unmatched: 14. There are 15 residues in the CDR3. As DNA, the CDR3 is TGCAGCGTCAATGGACTAGCAGGGTTCGGGGATACGCAGTATTTT. This sequence encodes CSVNGLAGFGDTQYF.

The table lists this clonotype with a count of one. A much larger clone lies one base from this, so it may be a read error. The V call is TRBV5-4, the J call TRBJ2-6; weak D call: TRBD2 (5 bases). The germline V gene encodes CDR1 SGHNT and CDR2 YYREEE (reference sequence). The CDR3 has 16 amino acids. The CDR3 sequence is CVSSPTTGLRANVLTF. CDR3 DNA: TGTGTCAGCAGCCCCACAACGGGATTACGGGCCAACGTCCTGACTTTC.

The chain employs TRBV29-1 and TRBJ2-1; D may be TRBD1 (6 bases). This CDR3 contains 11 residues. The germline V gene encodes CDR1 SQVTM and CDR2 ANQGSEA. Trimming removed 6 bases from V and 8 bases from J, with 11 bases in between. The CDR3, as DNA: TGCAGCGTCCACAGGGTCGATGAGCAGTTCTTC. Protein: CSVHRVDEQFF.

This clonotype has only a few counts. CDR3 region: CAAGQGGTGNQPQHF. Here the CDR3 DNA reads TGTGCCGCGGGACAGGGTGGAACTGGCAATCAGCCCCAGCATTTT. This sequence joins TRBV24-1 and TRBJ1-5; 9 nucleotides line up with TRBD1. Germline V lookup: CDR1 KGHDR, CDR2 SFDVKD. The CDR3 extends over 15 amino acids. V lost 12 bases to trimming and J lost 2 bases; unmatched junction nucleotides: 10.

The V gene is TRBV7-9, the J gene TRBJ1-1; D is uncertain. Germline V gene sequence: CDR1 SEHNR, CDR2 FQNEAQ (reference sequence). V lost 4 bases, J lost 1 base, and 13 bases lay in between. The length of the CDR3 is 15 residues. CDR3 sequence (DNA): TGTGCCAGCAGCTCCACAGAGTATGCGAACACTGAAGCTTTCTTT. This sequence encodes CASSSTEYANTEAFF.

The J gene is TRBJ2-5, the V gene TRBV13; the match to TRBD1 covers 8 bases. V shed 5 bases and J 5 bases; nucleotides not matched to a gene: 13. This CDR3 contains 16 residues. The germline gives CDR1 PRHDT, CDR2 FYEKMQ (reference sequence). The CDR3: CASSRSGGVRSETQYF. CDR3 nucleotides: TGTGCCAGCAGCCGATCAGGGGGCGTACGCAGCGAGACCCAGTACTTC.

At least ten counts were recorded for this clonotype. V gene TRBV14 combines with J gene TRBJ2-1; 10 nucleotides align to TRBD2. The CDR3 has 16 amino acids. Trimming cost V 4 bases and J 6 bases; bases outside gene matches: 9. Germline lookup yields CDR1 SGHDN and CDR2 FVKESK. The CDR3 spells CASSRSGLARSNEQFF. Here the CDR3 DNA reads TGTGCCAGCAGCCGATCGGGACTAGCGAGAAGCAATGAGCAGTTCTTC. The whole variable domain, filled in from reference TRBV14 and TRBJ2-1, reads EAGVTQFPSHSVIEKGQTVTLRCDPISGHDNLYWYRRVMGKEIKFLLHFVKESKQDESGMPNNRFLAERTGGTYSTLKVQPAELEDSGVYFCASSRSGLARSNEQFFGPGTRLTVL.

V gene TRBV20-1 combines with J gene TRBJ2-7; 8 nucleotides line up with TRBD1. This CDR3 spans 18 amino acids. Germline assignment: CDR1 DFQATT and CDR2 SNEGSKA (reference sequence). The V gene end was trimmed by 1 base and the J gene end by 0 bases; junction bases not matched to a gene: 14. This CDR3 reads CSARVRRRSGGGSYEQYF. CDR3 coding DNA: TGCAGTGCTAGAGTTCGTCGTAGATCAGGGGGCGGCTCCTACGAGCAGTACTTC.

This clonotype was detected only a few times. The chain employs TRBV5-1 and TRBJ2-1; 10 bases map to TRBD1. V lost 3 bases to trimming and J lost 2 bases; unmatched junction nucleotides: 5. This CDR3 comprises 16 residues. The V gene's germline CDR1 is SGHRS and CDR2 YFSETQ. The CDR3 DNA reads TGCGCCAGCAGCTGGCCCGGGACAGGGGCCTACAATGAGCAGTTCTTC. Translation: CASSWPGTGAYNEQFF.

The chain is built from TRBV28 and TRBJ2-3; 7 bases agree with TRBD2. Germline V gene lookup returns CDR1 MDHEN and CDR2 SYDVKM. The CDR3 loop spans 19 amino acids. The V and J ends lost 3 bases and 1 base, in that order; junction bases with no gene match: 16. CDR3 sequence reads: CASSFPPSGGFWRTDTQYF. CDR3 coding DNA: TGTGCCAGCAGTTTCCCCCCTAGCGGAGGTTTTTGGCGCACAGATACGCAGTATTTT.

This chain links TRBV11-2 with TRBJ2-2; D is unclear. The CDR3 runs 17 residues. From germline, CDR1 is SGHAT and CDR2 FQNNGV. V lost 1 base and J 0 bases, leaving 12 bases between the germline ends. CDR3 nucleotide sequence: TGTGCCAGCAGCTTAGGCAGAGGTATTTCGAACACCGGGGAGCTGTTTTTT. This sequence encodes CASSLGRGISNTGELFF.

This clonotype was counted only a few times. The V and J genes are TRBV10-3 and TRBJ2-1, with D possibly being TRBD2 (6 bases). The CDR3 runs to 17 residues. The germline gives CDR1 ENHRY, CDR2 SYGVKD. V was shortened by 0 bases and J by 2 bases, with 14 bases between the two germline ends. Here the CDR3 DNA reads TGTGCCATCAGTGAGTCGACCGGGACTCAAGCCTACAATGAGCAGTTCTTC. It is translated as CAISESTGTQAYNEQFF.

The sample holds a few counts of this clonotype. The chain combines TRBV27 with TRBJ2-3, with D uncertain. Trimming removed 4 bases from V and 1 base from J, with 12 bases in between. CDR1 and CDR2 from the germline V gene are MNHEY and SMNVEV (reference sequence). CDR3 length: 15 amino acids. CDR3 bases: TGTGCCAGCAGTTCAACCACCCTGGGCACAGATACGCAGTATTTT. Protein sequence: CASSSTTLGTDTQYF.

This clonotype was observed at least ten times. The J gene is TRBJ2-3, the V gene TRBV6-1; TRBD2 agrees at 8 bases. Germline V CDR1 and CDR2: MNHNS, SASEGT. V was pared by 0 bases and J by 6 bases, with 8 bases of the junction left unmatched. This CDR3 is built from 16 residues. CDR3: CASSEAGVAGLDTQYF. The CDR3 DNA reads as TGTGCCAGCAGTGAAGCTGGGGTAGCGGGGTTGGATACGCAGTATTTT.

The sample holds many counts of this clonotype. The chain combines TRBV4-1 with TRBJ2-2, with TRBD2 matching over 7 bases. The germline gives CDR1 MGHRA, CDR2 YSYEKL. V was clipped by 1 base and J by 7 bases; unmatched bases: 0. The CDR3 sequence is 13 residues long. Here the CDR3 DNA reads TGCGCCAGCAGCCAAGCTAGCGGCGGGGAGCTGTTTTTT. Protein: CASSQASGGELFF.

The gene calls are TRBV20-1 and TRBJ2-7; D unclear. CDR1 DFQATT and CDR2 SNEGSKA come from the germline V gene (reference sequence). The V and J ends lost 3 bases and 5 bases respectively, with 8 bases between them. This CDR3 has 11 amino acids. The CDR3 DNA reads TGCAGTGCTAGGGAGTGGAACGAGCAGTACTTC. Its translation is CSAREWNEQYF.